The T cell receptor beta chain described here comes from a study of early stage breast cancer tumors. For the study at large: Of around 16 invasive breast tumors, about a dozen were hormone receptor-positive, HER2-negative.

Details on this clone: Its antigen is not known.

Blood replicates held 0.5 ug DNA, tumor or normal breast about 1.5 ug, two each. The method was immunoSEQ multiplex PCR; TCRdb's version includes in-frame clones alone and lacks a portion of them. The sample lists about 29,000 clones, around four fifths occurring once. This CDR3 contains 14 residues. After removal of 1 base from V and 8 bases from J, the junction contained 6 bases not matched to a gene. Germline loops: CDR1 MDHEN, CDR2 SYDVKM. General study results and limits: Tumor and normal breast were distinguished via blood comparison in 14 of 16 patients. Commonly generated sequences made up most enriched TCRB sequences shared between patients.

This chain uses TRBV28 with TRBJ2-3, with 7 bases identical to TRBD1. Material for sequencing was blood. The source is a person aged 45 to 60 with breast cancer. The CDR3 here is CASSLSPTGSTQYF. The CDR3 bases are TGTGCCAGCAGTTTATCCCCGACAGGGTCTACGCAGTATTTT.